Each of the 25 T cell receptor beta chains below was sequenced from the same sample in a study of T cells after yellow fever vaccination (dated by TCRdb to the late 2010s). The library was built by means of 5' RACE. This sample was sequenced with an Illumina HiSeq 2500. The public reads were run again by TCRdb, first through fastp at Q25 and then through MiXCR, and only productive beta chains were kept. CDR3 protein duplicates are merged, each entry listing the most common genes and DNA. In this sample the table shows approximately 32,000 distinct CDR3 sequences, less than 8% of which occur a single time. The ten top clones hold about 20% of the sample. In light of the paper, this sample's treatment or condition label describes: live attenuated yellow fever vaccine strain. The material sequenced was PBMCs, either bulk or a sorted T-cell subset (CD4+, CD8+, memory, or dextramer-sorted; not recorded which), taken on the day of the first yellow fever vaccination. These receptors came from a young man who received the YFV17D yellow fever vaccine.

This clonotype has a count of ten or more. The chain is built from TRBV3-1 and TRBJ2-7; weak D call: TRBD1 (6 bases). Germline V gives CDR1 LGHDT, CDR2 YNNKEL (reference sequence). Trimming took 0 bases from V and 4 from J, leaving 10 bases between them. This CDR3 region has 14 residues. CDR3 loop: CASSQDGQIYEQYF. Written as DNA, the CDR3 is TGTGCCAGCAGCCAAGACGGACAGATATACGAGCAGTACTTC.

This chain connects TRBV5-1 to TRBJ1-4; perhaps TRBD1 as D (5 bases). V was trimmed by 6 bases and J by 8 bases, leaving 11 bases between them. From germline, CDR1 is SGHRS and CDR2 YFSETQ. The CDR3 contains 12 residues. The chain's CDR3 is CASKREGEKLFF. The CDR3 coding sequence is TGCGCCAGCAAACGGGAGGGGGAAAAACTGTTTTTT.

This clonotype was seen more than once but under ten times. In DNA, the CDR3 is TGTGCCAGCCTGACACACTCGACAGAGAACGCACAGATGACGCAGTATTTT. Translating gives CASLTHSTENAQMTQYF. The V and J genes are TRBV6-1 and TRBJ2-3, with a possible D match to TRBD1 (5 bases). Germline CDR1 MNHNS, CDR2 SASEGT. V was pared by 8 bases and J by 9 bases, with 30 bases between. This CDR3 is built from 17 residues.

This clonotype was seen at least ten times. The V and J genes are TRBV20-1 and TRBJ2-7, with 7 positions matching TRBD1. After removal of 5 bases from V and 5 bases from J, the junction contained 3 bases not matched to a gene. There are 11 residues in the CDR3. Germline V CDR1 and CDR2: DFQATT, SNEGSKA (reference sequence). The CDR3: CSAEQGNEQYV. The CDR3 coding sequence is TGCAGTGCTGAACAGGGGAACGAGCAGTACGTC.

At least ten counts were recorded for this clonotype. This sequence joins TRBV5-1 and TRBJ2-3; 7 bases match TRBD1. V dropped 5 bases and J dropped 6; count of bases not matched to a gene: 9. The CDR3 is 14 amino acids. Germline V gene data show CDR1 as SGHRS and CDR2 as YFSETQ. The CDR3 nucleotides are TGCGCCAGCAGACCCTGGACAGGTGTGGATACGCAGTATTTT. Protein product: CASRPWTGVDTQYF.

The table lists this clonotype with many counts. This sequence joins TRBV5-4 and TRBJ2-2; 7 nucleotides match TRBD2. Losses at the gene ends were 4 bases for V and 1 base for J; bases not matched to a gene: 10. The CDR3 is 17 amino acids. CDR1 is SGHNT and CDR2 is YYREEE in the germline V gene (reference sequence). The CDR3 DNA follows: TGTGCCAGCAGCCCCCCAAGTCGCGGGAGGAACACCGGGGAGCTGTTTTTT. Its protein product is CASSPPSRGRNTGELFF.

This clonotype has ten or more counts. As DNA, the CDR3 is TGTGCCAGCCAACCGGGGGGGCGTGATACGCAGTATTTT. This codes for CASQPGGRDTQYF. The rearrangement links TRBV3-2 to TRBJ2-3; TRBD1, as called in the table, went unchecked against the DNA. TRBV3-2 corresponds to a pseudogene. The CDR3 is 13 residues long.

This clonotype was seen at least ten times. The J gene is TRBJ2-6, the V gene TRBV5-1, with 12 bases matching TRBD2. Germline assignment: CDR1 SGHRS and CDR2 YFSETQ. CDR3 length equals 19 residues. V was clipped by 5 bases and J by 2 bases; unmatched bases: 11. Written as DNA, the CDR3 is TGCGCCAGCAGACGGACTAGCGGGGAACTTTTAACTGGGGCCAACGTCCTGACTTTC. It encodes CASRRTSGELLTGANVLTF.

As concerns this clonotype: This may come from a read error, since a much larger clone is one base off. The chain has TRBV5-1 and TRBJ2-7, with no clear D. This CDR3 has 15 residues. The V end was cut by 5 bases, the J end by 4 bases, with 19 bases between. Germline V gene lookup returns CDR1 SGHRS and CDR2 YFSETQ. CDR3 residues: CASRSVEAPFYEQYF. DNA for the CDR3: TGCGCCAGCAGGAGTGTCGAGGCCCCCTTTTACGAGCAGTACTTC.

The chain carries TRBV18 and TRBJ1-1; D remains ambiguous. The V gene lost 2 bases and the J gene lost 6 bases, with 7 bases spanning the gap. The germline V gene has CDR1 KGHSH and CDR2 LQKENI. The CDR3 totals 12 residues. CDR3 in amino acids: CASSPVMAEAFF. The CDR3 coding sequence is TGTGCCAGCTCACCAGTGATGGCTGAAGCTTTCTTT.

This clonotype has a count of ten or more. The chain is built from TRBV7-2 and TRBJ2-1, with D possibly being TRBD1 or TRBD2 (5 bases each). Trimming shortened V by 5 bases and J by 0 bases, and 11 bases separated the two germline ends. The germline V gene encodes CDR1 SGHTA and CDR2 FQGNSA. The CDR3 consists of 15 residues. CDR3 in DNA: TGTGCCAGCAGCCTCGGGACGAGCTCCTACAATGAGCAGTTCTTC. Residues: CASSLGTSSYNEQFF.

This clonotype was detected many times. This chain links TRBV5-1 with TRBJ2-2; D gene unclear. The CDR3 is 12 residues long. Germline V gene lookup returns CDR1 SGHRS and CDR2 YFSETQ. Between the trimmed V and J ends, which lost 5 bases and 6 bases, there was a span of 8 bases. The CDR3 nucleotides are TGCGCCAGCAGTACTTTATCCGGGGAGCTGTTTTTT. Protein product: CASSTLSGELFF.

This clonotype was picked up many times. This rearrangement joins TRBV12-3 or TRBV12-4 to TRBJ2-2; 7 bases are shared with TRBD1. The trim removed 4 bases at V and 5 bases at J, leaving 7 bases unmatched. The CDR3 length is 15 residues. CDR3 DNA sequence: TGTGCCAGCAGTTCCAGGGGGACGGCTACCGGGGAGCTGTTTTTT. Its translation is CASSSRGTATGELFF.

This clonotype was found many times. J is TRBJ1-2 and V is TRBV24-1; 9 nucleotides line up with TRBD1. The ends lost 10 bases at V and 3 bases at J; junction bases unmatched: 11. CDR1 KGHDR and CDR2 SFDVKD come from the germline V gene. The CDR3 has 15 amino acids. The CDR3 protein is CATLPGQGLDYGYTF. Written as DNA, the CDR3 is TGTGCCACTCTACCGGGACAGGGACTCGACTATGGCTACACCTTC.

This clonotype was counted at least ten times. The chain carries TRBV6-4 and TRBJ1-5, with 7 bases aligning to TRBD1. Germline V gives CDR1 MRHNA, CDR2 SNTAGT. The ends lost 6 bases at V and 1 base at J; junction bases unmatched: 18. This CDR3 is 19 amino acids long. The CDR3 DNA is TGTGCCAGCAGGTCCCGGGACAGCCGTGGATTTTCCAGCAATCAGCCCCAGCATTTT. Translation gives CASRSRDSRGFSSNQPQHF.

The rearrangement uses TRBV7-2 and TRBJ2-3; TRBD2 matches at 9 bases. V gave up 3 bases and J gave up 3 bases; unmatched junction bases: 4. The CDR3 length is 15 residues. The V gene's germline CDR1 is SGHTA and CDR2 FQGNSA. This chain's CDR3 is CASSFSGGGTDTQYF. In DNA form, the CDR3 reads TGTGCCAGCAGCTTTAGCGGGGGCGGAACAGATACGCAGTATTTT.

This clonotype was observed at least ten times. The V call is TRBV11-1, the J call TRBJ2-5; a weak D match, TRBD1 (5 bases). This CDR3 is built from 14 residues. V lost 2 bases to trimming and J lost 0 bases, with 7 bases between them. Germline CDR1 reads SGHAT; CDR2 reads FQDESV (reference sequence). CDR3 amino acids: CASSLQGYQETQYF. The CDR3 coding sequence is TGTGCCAGCAGCTTACAGGGATACCAAGAGACCCAGTACTTC.

This clonotype has a count of ten or more. This chain links TRBV6-1 with TRBJ2-1; either TRBD1 or TRBD2 may fit D (5 bases each). Germline CDR1 and CDR2: MNHNS and SASEGT. Trimming pared 4 bases from V and 8 bases from J, leaving 15 bases between. The CDR3 runs to 14 residues. CDR3 amino acids: CASSAQPMGDEQFF. The CDR3 region has the DNA TGTGCCAGCAGTGCCCAACCGATGGGGGATGAGCAGTTCTTC.

This clonotype was detected many times. This chain joins TRBV12-3 or TRBV12-4 and TRBJ1-5; unclear D gene. The CDR3 extends over 14 amino acids. Trimming took off 3 bases at V and 6 bases at J, with 12 bases between the two ends. For the CDR3, the DNA is TGTGCCAGCAGTTTGGAGGGAGCTTCTCAGCCCCAGCATTTT. Encoded protein: CASSLEGASQPQHF.

At least ten counts were recorded for this clonotype. V is TRBV27 and J is TRBJ2-7; tentative D call: TRBD1 (5 bases). This CDR3 comprises 13 residues. V lost 3 bases and J 1 base, leaving 7 bases between the germline ends. Germline CDR1 and CDR2: MNHEY and SMNVEV (reference sequence). CDR3: CASSFHRSYEQYF. The CDR3 nucleotides read TGTGCCAGCAGTTTTCACAGGTCCTACGAGCAGTACTTC.

This clonotype was counted at least ten times. The J gene is TRBJ2-3, the V gene TRBV4-2; D unresolved. The CDR3 spans 14 residues. With 0 bases removed from V and 6 bases from J, the gap between germline ends came to 10 bases. Germline CDR1 is LGHNA and CDR2 is YNFKEQ. The CDR3 nucleotides are TGTGCCAGCAGCCAAGAAGCCAGTGTCGATACGCAGTATTTT. Translating it yields CASSQEASVDTQYF.

This clonotype was seen many times. The DNA of the CDR3 is TGCAGTGCTAGTCCACCCCAGGGAGCTAACTATGGCTACACCTTC. Translating it yields CSASPPQGANYGYTF. The chain has TRBV20-1 and TRBJ1-2; maybe TRBD1 (5 bases). The CDR3 loop spans 15 amino acids. V was pared by 3 bases and J by 0 bases, with 14 bases between. The germline V gene has CDR1 DFQATT and CDR2 SNEGSKA (reference sequence).

Written as DNA, the CDR3 is TGTGCCAGCAGTTCCACCCGACAGGAAAGGGCCTACGAGCAGTACTTC. Translation gives CASSSTRQERAYEQYF. This chain connects TRBV28 to TRBJ2-7; D might be TRBD1 (6 bases). Trimming stripped 4 bases from V and 2 bases from J, with 18 bases between. Germline assignment: CDR1 MDHEN and CDR2 SYDVKM. This CDR3 region has 16 residues.

With respect to this clonotype: With a much larger clone just one base away, this may be a read error. V is TRBV4-3 and J is TRBJ1-1; D is perhaps TRBD1 (5 bases). The CDR3 covers 14 residues. The germline V gene encodes CDR1 LGHNA and CDR2 YSLEER. This chain's CDR3 is CASSQEHGGTESFF. CDR3 nucleotide sequence: TGCGCCAGCAGCCAAGAACACGGAGGGACTGAATCTTTCTTT.

This chain links TRBV7-2 with TRBJ1-2, with 7 bases fitting TRBD1. The junction had 5 bases not matched to a gene; V was cut back by 9 bases and J by 4 bases. Germline V gives CDR1 SGHTA, CDR2 FQGNSA. The CDR3 is 12 amino acids. The CDR3 loop is CASQGDGYGYTF. In nucleotides, the CDR3 is TGTGCCAGTCAGGGGGACGGCTATGGCTACACCTTC.